This T cell receptor beta chain derives from a study of low-dose radiotherapy and immunotherapy resistance in tumors. TRAV- and TRBV-specific primers, spanning alpha and beta chains, primed first-strand cDNA. For amplifying TCRs, the PCR ran for around 20 cycles with Phusion, which was used together with a constant-region primer and the adapter on the V primers. TCRdb re-derived calls from the reads in MiXCR, one entry per CDR3 protein. The data show around 13,000 distinct CDR3 sequences, 65% to 75% seen once. V lost 3 bases and J lost 0; bases outside the gene matches: 5. The germline gives CDR1 SGDLS, CDR2 YYNGEE. The CDR3 runs 16 residues.

The TCR comes from a human donor with advanced metastatic prostate, ovarian, gallbladder or colorectal cancer (not recorded which). This table probably holds off-target reads from a library built for another chain. The chain links TRBV9 to TRBJ2-2; 7 nucleotides agree with TRBD1. Written as DNA, the CDR3 is TGTGCCAGCAGCGCCGGGACAGACCCGAACACCGGGGAGCTGTTTTTT. Amino acids: CASSAGTDPNTGELFF.